Below are 11 T cell receptor beta chains sequenced from a single sample in a study of T cells in Graves' hyperthyroidism and ophthalmopathy. Template material for amplifying TCR beta CDR3 regions consisted of RNA transcripts. When the TCR CDR3 underwent first-round RT-PCR, the HTBI primer set was used. TCRdb re-analysed the multiplex PCR reads in MiXCR, keeping a single row per CDR3 protein. This repertoire shows hundreds of thousands of distinct CDR3 sequences, approximately 17% found once; its top ten account for about 16%. The specimen sequenced was blood. These receptors originate from a woman aged 18-29 years with Graves' ophthalmopathy.

In this sample, this clonotype turned up many times. The rearrangement links TRBV20-1 to TRBJ1-1, with D unclear. This CDR3 is 14 amino acids long. The germline V gene encodes CDR1 DFQATT and CDR2 SNEGSKA (reference sequence). With 3 bases removed from V and 6 bases from J, the gap between germline ends came to 17 bases. The DNA for the CDR3 is TGCAGTGCTAGGGGGTCAGGTCCTGGGGCTGAAGCTTTCTTT. Translated, it gives CSARGSGPGAEAFF.

The V and J genes are TRBV3-1 and TRBJ2-2, with 12 nucleotides matching TRBD1. The V gene end was trimmed by 11 bases and the J gene end by 6 bases; junction bases not matched to a gene: 7. The CDR3 extends over 14 amino acids. Germline CDR1 reads LGHDT; CDR2 reads YNNKEL (reference sequence). CDR3 sequence: CAGPGQGASGELFF. For the CDR3, the DNA is TGTGCCGGACCGGGACAGGGGGCATCCGGGGAGCTGTTTTTT.

In the case of this clonotype: One base away lies a much larger clone, so this may be a sequencing read error. The chain carries TRBV5-8 and TRBJ2-1; D unclear. The CDR3 contains 11 residues. Trimming removed 2 bases from V and 8 bases from J, with 5 bases in between. Germline V CDR1 and CDR2: SGHTS, YDEGEE. As DNA, the CDR3 is TGTGCCAGCAGCTTAAACCATGAGCAGTTCTTC. The encoded protein is CASSLNHEQFF.

This clonotype was seen repeatedly, ten times or more. The rearrangement links TRBV20-1 to TRBJ1-1; 9 nucleotides agree with TRBD1. The junction had 12 bases not matched to a gene; V was cut back by 6 bases and J by 10 bases. This CDR3 has 13 amino acids. The germline gives CDR1 DFQATT, CDR2 SNEGSKA (reference sequence). DNA of the CDR3: TGCAGTGCCCGCAAAGGGACAGGGAGGGTAGCTTTCTTT. Its protein is CSARKGTGRVAFF.

This clonotype was seen ten or more times. CDR3 nucleotides: TGCAGTGCCATATCCGGGACAGTCAGCACAGATACGCAGTATTTT. As protein: CSAISGTVSTDTQYF. The chain combines TRBV20-1 with TRBJ2-3; TRBD1 matches 7 bases. Germline-derived CDR1 and CDR2 are DFQATT and SNEGSKA (reference sequence). The CDR3 sequence is 15 residues long. Trimming cost V 6 bases and J 0 bases; bases outside gene matches: 9.

This clonotype was counted ten times or more. The V call is TRBV11-2, the J call TRBJ1-1, with D unclear. The CDR3 has 14 amino acids. V shed 4 bases and J shed 3 bases, with 12 bases lying between them. In germline, CDR1 is SGHAT, CDR2 FQNNGV. The DNA for the CDR3 is TGTGCCAGCAGCTCGTCCACATGGTACACTGAAGCTTTCTTT. This translates into CASSSSTWYTEAFF.

This clonotype was detected only a few times. The chain is built from TRBV6-1 and TRBJ2-3; 10 nucleotides match TRBD2. V trimming: 5 bases; J trimming: 2 bases; junction bases outside the gene matches: 7. CDR1 is MNHNS and CDR2 is SASEGT in the germline V gene. This CDR3 has 16 amino acids. This chain's CDR3 is CASSPRTSGTTDTQYF. In DNA, the CDR3 is TGTGCCAGCAGTCCAAGGACTAGCGGAACCACAGATACGCAGTATTTT.

This clonotype was seen repeatedly, ten times or more. This chain links TRBV2 with TRBJ2-7, with 10 nucleotides matching TRBD1. Germline V CDR1 and CDR2: SNHLY, FYNNEI. The CDR3 covers 16 residues. Trimming cost V 10 bases and J 2 bases; bases outside gene matches: 14. The CDR3 loop is CATLSPGGQGTYEQYF. The CDR3 bases are TGTGCCACCCTTTCACCCGGGGGACAGGGGACCTACGAGCAGTACTTC.

As concerns this clonotype: At one end the junction does not follow the germline gene, possibly because of a read error. The chain links TRBV12-3 or TRBV12-4 to TRBJ2-1; 9 bases match TRBD2. The CDR3 consists of 14 residues. In DNA, the CDR3 is TGTGCCAGCAGTTCTAGCGGGAAACTTAATGAGCGGTTCTTC. Translated: CASSSSGKLNERFF.

In its sample, this clonotype was seen a few times. The chain uses TRBV20-1 and TRBJ2-2; tentative D call: TRBD1 (6 bases). CDR1 DFQATT and CDR2 SNEGSKA come from the germline V gene (reference sequence). The CDR3 is 14 residues long. Trimming took 6 bases from V and 4 from J, leaving 15 bases between them. The CDR3 DNA sequence: TGCAGTGCGACTCCGGGACACCTCACCGGGGAGCTGTTTTTT. It codes for CSATPGHLTGELFF.

Ten or more counts support this clonotype. J is TRBJ1-3 and V is TRBV4-1, with 9 bases identical to TRBD1. Trimming took 1 base from V and 4 from J; bases not matched to a gene: 2. From germline, CDR1 is MGHRA and CDR2 YSYEKL. The CDR3 is 15 amino acids. The DNA for the CDR3 is TGCGCCAGCAGCCAAGGACAGGGGGTGGGAAACACCATATATTTT. Its translation: CASSQGQGVGNTIYF.